The text below deals with one T cell receptor beta chain. Its antigen is as yet unknown. This sample is part of a study of a mutant IDH1 vaccine in newly diagnosed glioma. On the study more broadly: The study started vaccination 4-6 weeks after radiotherapy alone, or with temozolomide cycles.

V gave up 6 bases and J gave up 5 bases; unmatched junction bases: 4. In germline, CDR1 is LNHDA, CDR2 SQIVND (reference sequence). The CDR3 is 12 amino acids. Some clones are missing from TCRdb's copy, which holds only in-frame ones; the method was immunoSEQ multiplex PCR. The sample shows about 33,000 clones, just under 85% of them seen only once. Specified time point: week 5, during vaccination. Doses comprised 300 ug of mutant IDH1 20-mer peptide each, plus topical imiquimod. Donors harbored newly found WHO grade 3 or 4 IDH1-mutant, ATRX-lost astrocytomas. Points from the study as a whole: Pseudoprogression seemingly bore no relation to changes in top peripheral T cell clonotypes.

This clonotype was sampled from a man aged 30 to 45 with glioma. The chain links TRBV19 to TRBJ2-7; TRBD1 agrees at 7 bases. The source was PBMCs, collected from a glioma patient whose treatment included an IDH1 peptide vaccine. The CDR3 sequence is CASRAGGNEQYF. Here the CDR3 DNA reads TGTGCCAGTAGGGCAGGGGGAAACGAGCAGTACTTC.